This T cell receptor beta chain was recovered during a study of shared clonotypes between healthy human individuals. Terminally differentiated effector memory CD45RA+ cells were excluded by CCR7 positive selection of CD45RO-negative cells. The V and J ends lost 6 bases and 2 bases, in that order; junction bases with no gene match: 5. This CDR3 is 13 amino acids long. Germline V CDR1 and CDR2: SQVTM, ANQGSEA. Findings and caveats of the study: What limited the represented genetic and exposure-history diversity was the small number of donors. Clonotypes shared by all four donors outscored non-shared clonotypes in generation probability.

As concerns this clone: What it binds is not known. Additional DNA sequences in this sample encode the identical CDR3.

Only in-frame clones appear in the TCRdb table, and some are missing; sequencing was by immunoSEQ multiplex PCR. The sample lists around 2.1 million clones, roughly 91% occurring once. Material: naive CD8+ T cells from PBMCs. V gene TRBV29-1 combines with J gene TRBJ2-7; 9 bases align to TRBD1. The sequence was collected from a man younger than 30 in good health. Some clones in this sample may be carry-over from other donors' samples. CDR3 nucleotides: TGCAGCGTCCCCGGACAGGGGACCTACGAGCAGTACTTC. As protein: CSVPGQGTYEQYF.